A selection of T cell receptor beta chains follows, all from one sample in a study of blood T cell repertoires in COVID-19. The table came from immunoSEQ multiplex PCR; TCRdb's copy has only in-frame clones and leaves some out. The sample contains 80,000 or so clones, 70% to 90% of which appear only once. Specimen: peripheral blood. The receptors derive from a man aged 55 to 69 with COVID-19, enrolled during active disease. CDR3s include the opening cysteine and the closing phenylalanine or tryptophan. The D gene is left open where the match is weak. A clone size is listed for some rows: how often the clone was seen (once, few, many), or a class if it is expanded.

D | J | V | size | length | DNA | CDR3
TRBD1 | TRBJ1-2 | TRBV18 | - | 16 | TGTGCCAGCTCACCCCCTGGACAGGGCGGGGTCTATGGCTACACCTTC | CASSPPGQGGVYGYTF
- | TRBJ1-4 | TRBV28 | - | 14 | TGTGCCAGTCTAACGGGGGGGGCAGGAGAAAAACTGTTTTTT | CASLTGGAGEKLFF
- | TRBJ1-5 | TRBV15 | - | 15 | TGTGCCACCATGTGGGGGGGCTTAGATAATCAGCCCCAGCATTTT | CATMWGGLDNQPQHF
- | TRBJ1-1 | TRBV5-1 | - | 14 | TGCGCCAGCAGCTTAGGGACACTTAACACTGAAGCTTTCTTT | CASSLGTLNTEAFF
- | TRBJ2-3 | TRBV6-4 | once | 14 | TGTGCCAGCAGTTCAGGGGATGGCACAGATACGCAGTATTTT | CASSSGDGTDTQYF
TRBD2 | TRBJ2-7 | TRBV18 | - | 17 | TGTGCCAGCTCACTTGAAGAGCTGGGACTAGCGGGAGGCGAGCAGTACTTC | CASSLEELGLAGGEQYF
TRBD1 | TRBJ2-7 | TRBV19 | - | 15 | TGTGCCAGTAGTATTGGGACAGGGAGTCCCTACGAGCAGTACTTC | CASSIGTGSPYEQYF
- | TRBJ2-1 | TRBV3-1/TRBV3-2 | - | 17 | TGTGCCAGCAGCCCCATCGGGGGCGGGAGTAACCACAATGAGCAGTTCTTC | CASSPIGGGSNHNEQFF
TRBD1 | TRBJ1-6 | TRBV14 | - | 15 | TGTGCCAGCAGCCCCCCGGGACAGGGCTATTCACCCCTCCACTTT | CASSPPGQGYSPLHF
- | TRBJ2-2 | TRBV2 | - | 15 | TGTGCCAGCAGTGGAGGTCAGGGTGGCACCGGGGAGCTGTTTTTT | CASSGGQGGTGELFF
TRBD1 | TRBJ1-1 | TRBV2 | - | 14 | TGTGCCAGCAGTGACTGGGACAGGGTCACTGAAGCTTTCTTT | CASSDWDRVTEAFF
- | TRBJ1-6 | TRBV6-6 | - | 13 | TGTGCCAGCAGCCCGCCAGGGAGGTCACCCCTCCACTTT | CASSPPGRSPLHF
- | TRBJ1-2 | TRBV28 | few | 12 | TGTGCCAGCAGCGAACAGAGCGGTGGCTACACCTTC | CASSEQSGGYTF
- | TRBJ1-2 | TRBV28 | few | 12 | TGTGCCAGCAGTTTTAAGGGGTATGGCTACACCTTC | CASSFKGYGYTF
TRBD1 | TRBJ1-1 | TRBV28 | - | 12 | TGTGCCAGCAGCCAACAGGGGGCTGAAGCTTTCTTT | CASSQQGAEAFF
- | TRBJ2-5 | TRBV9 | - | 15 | TGTGCCAGCAGCGTAGCGCGGGGCATACAAGAGACCCAGTACTTC | CASSVARGIQETQYF
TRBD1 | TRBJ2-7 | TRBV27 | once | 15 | TGTGCCAGCAGTACGTCCGGGACAGGGAACTCCGAGCAGTACTTC | CASSTSGTGNSEQYF
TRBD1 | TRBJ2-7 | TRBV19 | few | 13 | TGTGCCAGTAGCGGGACAGGAGACTACGAGCAGTACTTC | CASSGTGDYEQYF
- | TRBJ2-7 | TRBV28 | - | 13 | TGTGCCAGCAGTTTCCCCAGCGTCTACGAGCAGTACTTC | CASSFPSVYEQYF
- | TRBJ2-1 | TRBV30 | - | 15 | TGTGCCTGGAGTGTAGGCTCAGGGGAGGGCGATGAGCAGTTCTTC | CAWSVGSGEGDEQFF
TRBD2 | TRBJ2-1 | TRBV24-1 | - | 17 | TGTGCCACCAGTGATCCCCGGACTAGCGGGAGTCGGAATGAGCAGTTCTTC | CATSDPRTSGSRNEQFF
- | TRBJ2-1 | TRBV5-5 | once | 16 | TGTGCCAGCAGCTTCAGGTTACTAGACTCCTACAATGAGCAGTTCTTC | CASSFRLLDSYNEQFF
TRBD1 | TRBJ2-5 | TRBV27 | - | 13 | TGTGCCAGCAGACAGGGGGCATGGGAGACCCAGTACTTC | CASRQGAWETQYF
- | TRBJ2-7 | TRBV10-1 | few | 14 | TGCGCCAGCAGCGAGACCCAGGGTTCGGGCGAGCAGTACTTC | CASSETQGSGEQYF
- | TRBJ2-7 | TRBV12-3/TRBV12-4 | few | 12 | TGTGCCAGCAGCCCTCAGGACTACGAGCAGTACTTC | CASSPQDYEQYF
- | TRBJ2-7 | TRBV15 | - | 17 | TGTGCCACCAGCAGAGAAGTCTCGCGGTGGAATTCCTACGAGCAGTACTTC | CATSREVSRWNSYEQYF
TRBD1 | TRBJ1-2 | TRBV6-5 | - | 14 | TGTGCCAGCACCAAACAGGGGGAAAACTATGGCTACACCTTC | CASTKQGENYGYTF
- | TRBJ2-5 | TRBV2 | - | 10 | TGTGCCAGCGCGTTAGAGACCCAGTACTTC | CASALETQYF
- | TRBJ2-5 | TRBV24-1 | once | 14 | TGTGCCACCAGTGGAAACAGGGTCCAAGAGACCCAGTACTTC | CATSGNRVQETQYF
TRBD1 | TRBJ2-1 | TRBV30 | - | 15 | TGTGCCTGGAGTGAGAGGGACAGGGATTTCAATGAGCAGTTCTTC | CAWSERDRDFNEQFF
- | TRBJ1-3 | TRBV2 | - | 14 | TGTGCCAGCAGTGACGCAGGGTTCGGAAACACCATATATTTT | CASSDAGFGNTIYF
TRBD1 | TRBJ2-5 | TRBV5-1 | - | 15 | TGCGCCAGCAGCTTGGAGGACAGGGGGTACGAGACCCAGTACTTC | CASSLEDRGYETQYF
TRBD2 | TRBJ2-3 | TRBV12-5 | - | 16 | TGTGCTAGTGGTTTGGTACGGGCGGGAGGGACAGATACGCAGTATTTT | CASGLVRAGGTDTQYF
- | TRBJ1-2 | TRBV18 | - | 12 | TGTGCCAGCTCACCCGGGGGTGATGGCTACACCTTC | CASSPGGDGYTF
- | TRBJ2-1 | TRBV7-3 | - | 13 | TGTGCCAGCAGCTTAGAGTATCGTAATGAGCAGTTCTTC | CASSLEYRNEQFF
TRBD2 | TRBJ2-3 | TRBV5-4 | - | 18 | TGTGCCAGCAGCTCCAAGACGACTAGCGGGGCCGGAGGAGATACGCAGTATTTT | CASSSKTTSGAGGDTQYF
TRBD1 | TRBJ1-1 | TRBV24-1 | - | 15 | TGTGCCACCAGTGCGGCAGGGGGCCTGAACACTGAAGCTTTCTTT | CATSAAGGLNTEAFF
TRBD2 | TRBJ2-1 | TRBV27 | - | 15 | TGTGCCAGCAGTTTTACTAGCGGGGGGCCGAGTAACGGGTTCTTC | CASSFTSGGPSNGFF
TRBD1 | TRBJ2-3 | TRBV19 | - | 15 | TGTGCGTCCCGCAACCCGGGACAGGTCACAGATACGCAGTATTTT | CASRNPGQVTDTQYF
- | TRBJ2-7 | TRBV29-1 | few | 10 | TGCAGCGTTGAAGATGGAGTTGCGTACTTC | CSVEDGVAYF
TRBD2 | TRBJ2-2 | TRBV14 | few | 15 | TGTGCCAGCAGCCAGATAGCGGGAGGAGCCGGGGAGCTGTTTTTT | CASSQIAGGAGELFF
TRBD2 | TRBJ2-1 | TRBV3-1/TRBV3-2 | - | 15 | TGTGCCAGCAGCCTCATTAGCGGGATGGACAATGAGCAGTTCTTC | CASSLISGMDNEQFF
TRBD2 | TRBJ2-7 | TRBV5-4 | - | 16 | TGTGCCAGCAGCTTCGGGAGCGGGGACCTCTCCTACGAGCAGTACTTC | CASSFGSGDLSYEQYF
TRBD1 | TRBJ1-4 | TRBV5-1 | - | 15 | TGCGCCAGCAGCCGAACCGGGACAGATAATGAAAAACTGTTTTTT | CASSRTGTDNEKLFF
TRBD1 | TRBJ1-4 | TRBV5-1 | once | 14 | TGCGCCAGCAGCTTGGCACAGGGGAGAGAAAAACTGTTTTTT | CASSLAQGREKLFF
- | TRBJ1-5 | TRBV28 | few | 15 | TGTGCCAGCACTTCTGGGGGCGCAAGCAATCAGCCCCAGCATTTT | CASTSGGASNQPQHF
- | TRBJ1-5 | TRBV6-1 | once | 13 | TGTGCCAGCAGTGAATGGGGGGGTCAGCCCCAGCATTTT | CASSEWGGQPQHF